Listed below are T cell receptor beta chains from one sample, sequenced in a study of control samples from healthy donors and cancer patients. TCRdb's table, derived via immunoSEQ multiplex PCR, lists solely in-frame clones and lacks some. The sample lists 90,000 or so clones; about 87% were seen once. Material for sequencing was blood. Receptors were obtained from a woman in her sixties or seventies in good health. The conserved cysteine and the conserved F or W are not part of the CDR3 here. Fields, in order: CDR3 length, V gene, J gene, CDR3 protein.

14	TRBV6-1	TRBJ1-1	ASSVLPGQGNTEAF
13	TRBV5-1	TRBJ2-1	ASSLGQTSYNEQF
13	TRBV3-1/TRBV3-2	TRBJ2-3	ASSQGKGSTDTQY
13	TRBV6-4	TRBJ2-3	ASARGGGGTDTQY
13	TRBV2	TRBJ1-5	ASSEQGNSNQPQH
12	TRBV7-3	TRBJ2-2	ASRPQQGPGELF
13	TRBV19	TRBJ2-7	ASSFSSGRNGEQY
9	TRBV5-6	TRBJ2-3	ASSLADTQY
14	TRBV12-5	TRBJ2-3	ASGSSLRASTDTQY
13	TRBV6-5	TRBJ2-7	ASSWRPGQSSEQY
11	TRBV12-3/TRBV12-4	TRBJ1-5	ASSFGEDQPQH
11	TRBV12-3/TRBV12-4	TRBJ1-2	ASSLTAGYGYT
11	TRBV12-3/TRBV12-4	TRBJ1-2	ASSGTGDAGYT
13	TRBV27	TRBJ1-6	ASSLTGKFESPLH
13	TRBV6-5	TRBJ1-1	ASSQGGLMNTEAF
11	TRBV2	TRBJ1-1	ASVTDMNTEAF
11	TRBV12-3/TRBV12-4	TRBJ2-2	ASSLRGTGELF
9	TRBV12-3/TRBV12-4	TRBJ2-7	ASSLTLEQY
13	TRBV10-3	TRBJ2-4	AIKAQGKGKNIQY
10	TRBV2	TRBJ1-2	ASSGGKGGYT
9	TRBV7-9	TRBJ2-3	ASSLKDTQY
12	TRBV6-2/TRBV6-3	TRBJ2-3	ASSFRDPPDTQY
15	TRBV3-1/TRBV3-2	TRBJ1-1	ASSQERGRGLSPEAF
13	TRBV6-6	TRBJ2-7	ASTLEQGRGNEQY
15	TRBV7-9	TRBJ2-2	ASSTTGSPKNTGELF
13	TRBV7-2	TRBJ2-1	ASSRKTSGIDEQF
13	TRBV4-1	TRBJ2-3	ASSRDYTSTDTQY
10	TRBV5-6	TRBJ2-3	ASSLGRVTQY
19	TRBV19	TRBJ2-7	ASSIVWSGGATGGELYEQY
11	TRBV19	TRBJ1-5	ASRAGVYQPQH
13	TRBV30	TRBJ1-1	AWSRGRVWNTEAF
11	TRBV19	TRBJ1-3	ASSAQAGNTIY
14	TRBV19	TRBJ2-1	ASSIGASGNYNEQF